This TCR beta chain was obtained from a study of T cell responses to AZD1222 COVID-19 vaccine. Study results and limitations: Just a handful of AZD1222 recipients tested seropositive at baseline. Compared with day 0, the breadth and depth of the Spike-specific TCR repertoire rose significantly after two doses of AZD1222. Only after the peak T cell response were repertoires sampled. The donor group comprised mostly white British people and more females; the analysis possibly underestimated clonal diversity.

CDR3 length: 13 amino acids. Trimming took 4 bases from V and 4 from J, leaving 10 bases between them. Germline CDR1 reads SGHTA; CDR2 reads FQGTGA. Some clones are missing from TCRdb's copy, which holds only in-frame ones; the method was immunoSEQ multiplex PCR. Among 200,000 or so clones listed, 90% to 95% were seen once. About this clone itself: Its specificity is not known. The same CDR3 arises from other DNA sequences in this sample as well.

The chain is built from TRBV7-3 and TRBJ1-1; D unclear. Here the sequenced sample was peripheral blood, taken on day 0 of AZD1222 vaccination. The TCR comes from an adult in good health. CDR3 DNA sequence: TGTGCCAGCAGCTCGACAAGGTTCACTGAAGCTTTCTTT. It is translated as CASSSTRFTEAFF.